This TCR beta chain was retrieved from a study of beta chain features in type 1 diabetes. All of the isolated RNA was reverse transcribed, so expressed TCRB transcripts were sequenced. Libraries were prepared by immunoSEQ multiplex PCR; TCRdb keeps only in-frame clonotypes and omits some of them. Here the sample spans 130,000 to 150,000 clones, under 11% being singletons. Each of the CD4+ naive, central memory, regulatory and stem cell-like memory populations was sorted via CD45RO/CCR7/CD25/CD127/CD95/CD27. This TCR came from a young man in good health. Material for sequencing was naive CD4+ T cells from blood.

The CDR3 DNA follows: TGTGCCAGCAGGCCAGCGGGGGCCCAGGGCAATGAGCAGTTCTTC. Protein sequence: CASRPAGAQGNEQFF. The chain combines TRBV7-3 with TRBJ2-1; 8 bases agree with TRBD2. Per the germline V gene, CDR1 is SGHTA and CDR2 is FQGTGA. The CDR3 has 15 residues. Trimming at V came to 6 bases and at J to 6 bases, leaving 10 bases not matched to a gene. Complete variable domain (other parts from reference TRBV7-3 and TRBJ2-1): GAGVSQTPSNKVTEKGKYVELRCDPISGHTALYWYRQSLGQGPEFLIYFQGTGAADDSGLPNDRFFAVRPEGSVSTLKIQRTERGDSAVYLCASRPAGAQGNEQFFGPGTRLTVL.